The 8 T cell receptor beta chains below were found in one sample sequenced in a study of low-dose radiotherapy and immunotherapy resistance in tumors. Time point specified: after trial treatment. Treatment indicated: LDRT plus nivolumab, ipilimumab, low-dose cyclophosphamide and aspirin (RACIN trial). With TRAV- and TRBV-specific primers, first-strand cDNA was made, covering the alpha and beta chains. TCR amplification used 15 to 20 PCR cycles, a constant-region primer and a V-primer adapter. TCRdb reprocessed the reads with MiXCR, giving one entry per CDR3 protein. The sample has around 58,000 distinct CDR3 sequences, about 23% seen once; the top ten hold 6.5% to 7%. The sample consisted of PBMCs, taken after low-dose radiotherapy plus immunotherapy. The receptor set was obtained from a male donor with prostate cancer.

This clonotype was observed many times. The gene calls are TRBV7-3 and TRBJ2-6; D call uncertain. The germline CDR1 and CDR2 sequences are SGHTA and FQGTGA. Trimming removed 3 bases at V and 1 base at J, with 7 bases between. CDR3 length: 15 amino acids. CDR3 sequence (DNA): TGTGCCAGCAGCTTCCCCGCTTCTGGGGCCAACGTCCTGACTTTC. Protein product: CASSFPASGANVLTF.

This clonotype showed up just a few times. This chain uses TRBV2 with TRBJ1-5; 7 nucleotides line up with TRBD1. The CDR3 has 14 amino acids. Germline V CDR1 and CDR2: SNHLY, FYNNEI. With V trimmed by 4 bases and J by 2 bases, 2 bases remained unmatched. The CDR3 DNA reads as TGTGCCAGCAGTGCACAGGGGCGCAATCAGCCCCAGCATTTT. Translated: CASSAQGRNQPQHF.

The table lists this clonotype with many counts. V gene TRBV6-2 or TRBV6-3 combines with J gene TRBJ1-2; 7 bases line up with TRBD1. V gave up 4 bases and J gave up 4 bases; unmatched junction bases: 9. The CDR3 runs to 15 residues. Germline assignment: CDR1 MNHEY and CDR2 SVGEGT. CDR3 nucleotides: TGTGCCAGCAGTTCCACTTGGACAGGTTCCTATGGCTACACCTTC. Protein sequence: CASSSTWTGSYGYTF.

This clonotype occurred many times. This chain links TRBV29-1 with TRBJ2-7, with D unresolved. The CDR3 is 11 residues long. V was trimmed by 4 bases and J by 0 bases, leaving 4 bases between them. Germline CDR1 reads SQVTM; CDR2 reads ANQGSEA. Here the CDR3 reads CSVGFSYEQYF. DNA for the CDR3: TGCAGCGTTGGCTTCTCCTACGAGCAGTACTTC.

This clonotype was observed many times. The CDR3, as DNA: TGCGCCAGCAGCTTGGGGGCCGGGATCGATCAGTACTTC. This codes for CASSLGAGIDQYF. The chain joins TRBV5-1 to TRBJ2-7; TRBD2 might be the D (5 bases). Trimming took 0 bases from V and 10 from J, leaving 14 bases between them. Germline V CDR1 and CDR2: SGHRS, YFSETQ. The CDR3 is 13 amino acids.

At least ten counts were recorded for this clonotype. This chain links TRBV29-1 with TRBJ1-5; D not resolved. Germline CDR1 reads SQVTM; CDR2 reads ANQGSEA. This CDR3 is built from 13 residues. The V and J ends lost 6 bases and 2 bases respectively, with 11 bases between them. For the CDR3, the DNA is TGCAGCGTCCGAGGATCGGGCAATCAGCCCCAGCATTTT. Protein: CSVRGSGNQPQHF.

Many counts were recorded for this clonotype. The V and J genes are TRBV28 and TRBJ1-1, with TRBD1 as a possible D gene (6 bases). V was clipped by 6 bases and J by 11 bases, with 22 bases between them. This CDR3 contains 14 residues. The germline gives CDR1 MDHEN, CDR2 SYDVKM. Here the CDR3 DNA reads TGTGCCAGCAGCCCCCCGGACAGACCAAAAGAGGCTTTCTTT. Translating gives CASSPPDRPKEAFF.

This clonotype has a count of ten or more. The chain links TRBV20-1 to TRBJ2-1; 10 bases agree with TRBD2. V lost 4 bases, J lost 1 base, and 7 bases stayed unmatched. The CDR3 covers 16 residues. The V gene's germline CDR1 is DFQATT and CDR2 SNEGSKA (reference sequence). The CDR3 nucleotides are TGCAGTGCTACTACTAGCGGGATGTTTTCCTACAATGAGCAGTTCTTC. Translated, it gives CSATTSGMFSYNEQFF.